This entry is about one T cell receptor beta chain. No antigen is known for it. It has no much larger one-base neighbor in the sample; base qualities were not kept. The data were taken from a study of T cell responses to AZD1222 COVID-19 vaccine (dated by TCRdb to 2020 to 2022). Turning to the overall study: Because spike-specific TCR depth and breadth did not differ between the two schedules, AZD1222 recipients who got a second dose at roughly 4 weeks were pooled with those who got a second dose at roughly 12 weeks. A total of more than 230 trial participants underwent TCR sequencing, of whom roughly 210 had received two doses of AZD1222 and around 25 had received two doses of the MenACWY control vaccine. Trial participants were enrolled by age into 18-55, 56-69 and 70-plus year subgroups, with roughly 150, 30 and 60 TCR-sequenced participants respectively.

The CDR3 regions of human TCRbeta chains were subjected to immunosequencing. In the authors' own workflow: TCRs in the repertoires were compared against a reference library of SARS-CoV-2-specific TCRs that had been generated with the MIRA antigen-specificity platform. Breadth was defined as the fraction of unique TCRs that were SARS-CoV-2-associated. Depth was defined as the fraction of total T cells that were SARS-CoV-2-associated. Using the MIRA data, each spike-specific TCR was mapped to the spike region that the TCR reacts to and placed in a CD4 or CD8 class. Log10-transformed breadth and depth values were compared by one-way ANOVA with Sidak's multiple comparisons tests. This immuneACCESS table, as held by TCRdb, lists in-frame sequences with V and J called but not all clones. Of the missing ones, under half trace to an unresolved V gene in checked studies; the others have no known cause. The V and J calls and clone size were taken over from that table, and D and trimming were inferred from the DNA. For this sample the table gives about 130,000 clones, of which over 65% were detected only once. The top ten clonotypes cover 4.1% of the sample.

Including the terminal cysteine and phenylalanine, the CDR3 comprises 14 residues. The DNA shown is the 42-base CDR3, in frame from base 1. As encoded in the germline V gene, CDR1 is SGHTA while CDR2 is FQGNSA. V is trimmed back by 4 bases and J by 7 bases, and the junction contains 4 bases that no gene match accounts for. Paper-wide results and their limitations: Epitopes outside the regions mutated in the B.1.351 and B.1.1.7 variants were reportedly recognized by nearly half of the unique spike-specific TCRs. Because no samples from the day 14 peak response were available, repertoires could be characterized only after the peak T cell response. The 56-69-year group was small, and its depth increase did not reach significance, likely because of low power. Conclusions about previously exposed vaccinees are limited because only five or six AZD1222 recipients were SARS-CoV-2 seropositive at baseline. The vaccine-associated CD4 TCRs covered the entire spike protein, and the dominant responses fell in regions 160-218 and 743-854. Spike-specific TCR breadth and depth rose significantly after two AZD1222 doses compared with day 0 and with MenACWY recipients. Participants were mostly white British and included more females than males, and it was suggested by the authors that clonal diversity may have been underestimated.

What this sample's time point label stands for: baseline before first vaccination. Vaccinee samples came from UK trials COV001 and COV002, including a single-blind randomized controlled phase 2/3 trial of AZD1222 (ChAdOx1 nCoV-19) in healthy adults. Trial participant PBMC samples were collected at day 0 and day 28 after the second dose for TCRbeta chain sequencing. The source was peripheral blood, collected on day 0 of AZD1222 vaccination. This sequence was found in an adult in good health. The receptor chain draws on TRBV7-2 and TRBJ2-1, with 10 bases in between that match TRBD1. CDR3 protein: CASSSRDRGNEQFF. The nucleotide sequence reads TGTGCCAGCAGCTCCCGGGACAGGGGAAATGAGCAGTTCTTC.